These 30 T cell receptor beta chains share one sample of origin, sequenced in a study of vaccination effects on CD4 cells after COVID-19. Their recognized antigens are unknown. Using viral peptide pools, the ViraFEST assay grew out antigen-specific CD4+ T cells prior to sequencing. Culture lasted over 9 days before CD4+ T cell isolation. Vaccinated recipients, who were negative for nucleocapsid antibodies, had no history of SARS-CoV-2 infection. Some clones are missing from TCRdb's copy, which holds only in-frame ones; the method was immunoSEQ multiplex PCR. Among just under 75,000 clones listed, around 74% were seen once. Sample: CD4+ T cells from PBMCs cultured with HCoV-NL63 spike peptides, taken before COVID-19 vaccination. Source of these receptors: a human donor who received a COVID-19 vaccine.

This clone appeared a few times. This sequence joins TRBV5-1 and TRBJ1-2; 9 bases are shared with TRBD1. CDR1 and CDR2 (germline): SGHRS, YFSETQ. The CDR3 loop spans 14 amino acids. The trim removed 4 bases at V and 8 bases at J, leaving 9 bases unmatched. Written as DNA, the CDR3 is TGCGCCAGCAGCCCGGGGACAGGGTCGACGGGCTACACCTTC. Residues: CASSPGTGSTGYTF.

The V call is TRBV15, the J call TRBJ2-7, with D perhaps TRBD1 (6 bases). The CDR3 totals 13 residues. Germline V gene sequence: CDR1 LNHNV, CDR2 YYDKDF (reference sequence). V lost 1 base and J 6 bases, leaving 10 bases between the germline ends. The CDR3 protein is CATSRVRGGEQYV. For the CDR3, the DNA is TGTGCCACCAGCAGAGTAAGAGGGGGCGAGCAGTACGTC.

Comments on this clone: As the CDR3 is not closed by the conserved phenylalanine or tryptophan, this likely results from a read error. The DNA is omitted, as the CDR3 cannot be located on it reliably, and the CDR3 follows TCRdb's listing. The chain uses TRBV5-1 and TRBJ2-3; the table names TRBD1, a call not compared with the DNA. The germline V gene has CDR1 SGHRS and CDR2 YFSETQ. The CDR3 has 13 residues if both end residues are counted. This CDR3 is CASSLSLRQTKSL.

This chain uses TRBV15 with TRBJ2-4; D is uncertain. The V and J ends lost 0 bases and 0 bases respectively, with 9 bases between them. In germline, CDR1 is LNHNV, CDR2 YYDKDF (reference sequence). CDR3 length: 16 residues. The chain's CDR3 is CATSRDPRVAKNIQYF. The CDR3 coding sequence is TGTGCCACCAGCAGAGACCCACGGGTAGCCAAAAACATTCAGTACTTC. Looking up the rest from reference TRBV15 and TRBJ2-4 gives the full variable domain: DAMVIQNPRYQVTQFGKPVTLSCSQTLNHNVMYWYQQKSSQAPKLLFHYYDKDFNNEADTPDNFQSRRPNTSFCFLDIRSPGLGDTAMYLCATSRDPRVAKNIQYFGAGTRLSVL.

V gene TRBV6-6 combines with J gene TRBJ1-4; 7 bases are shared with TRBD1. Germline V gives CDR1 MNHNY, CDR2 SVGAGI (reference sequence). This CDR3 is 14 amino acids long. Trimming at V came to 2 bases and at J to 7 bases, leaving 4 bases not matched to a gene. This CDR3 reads CASSYKGAFEKLFF. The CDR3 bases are TGTGCCAGCAGTTACAAGGGGGCTTTTGAAAAACTGTTTTTT.

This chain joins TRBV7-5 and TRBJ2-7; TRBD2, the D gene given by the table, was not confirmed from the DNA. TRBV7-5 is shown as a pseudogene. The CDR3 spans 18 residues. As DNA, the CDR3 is TGTGCCAGGACGACAAACGAGGGCACAGGTAGCGGATCATACGAGCAGTACGTC. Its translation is CARTTNEGTGSGSYEQYV.

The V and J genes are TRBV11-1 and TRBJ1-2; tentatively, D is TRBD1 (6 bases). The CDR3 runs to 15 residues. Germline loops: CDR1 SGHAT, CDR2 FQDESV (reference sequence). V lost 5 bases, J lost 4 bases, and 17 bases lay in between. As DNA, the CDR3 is TGTGCCAGCAGCCCCCAAGGGGGACTGAGCTATGGCTACACCTTC. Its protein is CASSPQGGLSYGYTF.

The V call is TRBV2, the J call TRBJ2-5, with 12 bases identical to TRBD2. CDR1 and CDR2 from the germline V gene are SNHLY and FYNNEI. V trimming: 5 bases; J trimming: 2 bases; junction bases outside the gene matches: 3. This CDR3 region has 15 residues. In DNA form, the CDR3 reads TGTGCCAGCAGTTCCGGACTAGCGGGGCAAGAGACCCAGTACTTC. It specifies CASSSGLAGQETQYF.

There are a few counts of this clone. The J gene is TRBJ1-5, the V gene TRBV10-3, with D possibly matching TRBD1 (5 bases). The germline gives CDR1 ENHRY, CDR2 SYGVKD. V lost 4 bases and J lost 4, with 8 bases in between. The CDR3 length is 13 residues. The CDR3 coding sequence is TGTGCCATCAGTGCCAGGACAAATCAGCCCCAGCATTTT. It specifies CAISARTNQPQHF.

The CDR3 nucleotides are TGTGCCACCAGTGATTTGCACAACAGGGCGGGTTCCTATAATTCACCCCTCCACTTT. Translated, it gives CATSDLHNRAGSYNSPLHF. The V gene is TRBV24-1, the J gene TRBJ1-6; D perhaps matches TRBD1 (6 bases). The CDR3 extends over 19 amino acids. Between the trimmed V and J ends, which lost 0 bases and 1 base, there was a span of 15 bases. Per the germline V gene, CDR1 is KGHDR and CDR2 is SFDVKD.

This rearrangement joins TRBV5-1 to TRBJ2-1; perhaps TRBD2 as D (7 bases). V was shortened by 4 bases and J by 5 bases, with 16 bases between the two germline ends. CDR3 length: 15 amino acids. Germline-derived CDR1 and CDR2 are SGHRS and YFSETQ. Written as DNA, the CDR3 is TGCGCCAGCAGCCATTTTGCGGGGGCTAACAATGAGCAGTTCTTC. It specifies CASSHFAGANNEQFF. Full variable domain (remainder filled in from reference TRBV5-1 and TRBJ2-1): KAGVTQTPRYLIKTRGQQVTLSCSPISGHRSVSWYQQTPGQGLQFLFEYFSETQRNKGNFPGRFSGRQFSNSRSEMNVSTLELGDSALYLCASSHFAGANNEQFFGPGTRLTVL.

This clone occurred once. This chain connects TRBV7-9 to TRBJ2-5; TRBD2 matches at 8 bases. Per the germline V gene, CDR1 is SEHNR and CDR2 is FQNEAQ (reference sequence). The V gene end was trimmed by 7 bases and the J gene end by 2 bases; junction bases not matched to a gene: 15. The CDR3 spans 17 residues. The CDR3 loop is CASTRATGSGAQETQYF. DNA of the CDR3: TGTGCCAGCACCAGAGCGACGGGTAGCGGGGCACAAGAGACCCAGTACTTC.

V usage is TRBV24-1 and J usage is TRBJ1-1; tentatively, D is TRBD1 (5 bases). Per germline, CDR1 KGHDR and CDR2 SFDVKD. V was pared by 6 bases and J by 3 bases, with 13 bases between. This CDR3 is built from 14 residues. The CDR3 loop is CATSSGRGYTEAFF. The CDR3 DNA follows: TGTGCCACCAGTTCGGGACGGGGGTACACTGAAGCTTTCTTT.

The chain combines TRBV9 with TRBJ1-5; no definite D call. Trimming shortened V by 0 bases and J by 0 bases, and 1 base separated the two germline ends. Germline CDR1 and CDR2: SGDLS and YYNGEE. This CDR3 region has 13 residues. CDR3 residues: CASSVGSNQPQHF. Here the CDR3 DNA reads TGTGCCAGCAGCGTAGGTAGCAATCAGCCCCAGCATTTT. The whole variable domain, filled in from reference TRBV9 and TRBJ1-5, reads DSGVTQTPKHLITATGQRVTLRCSPRSGDLSVYWYQQSLDQGLQFLIQYYNGEERAKGNILERFSAQQFPDLHSELNLSSLELGDSALYFCASSVGSNQPQHFGDGTRLSIL.

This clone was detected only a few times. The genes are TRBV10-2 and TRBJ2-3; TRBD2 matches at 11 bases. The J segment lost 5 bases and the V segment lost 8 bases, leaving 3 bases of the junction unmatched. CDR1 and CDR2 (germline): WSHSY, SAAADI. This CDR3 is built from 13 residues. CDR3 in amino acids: CASGGTSGDTQYF. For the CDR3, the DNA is TGCGCCAGCGGGGGGACTAGCGGAGATACGCAGTATTTT.

DNA of the CDR3: TGTGCCAGCAGCTGGGGGGGGGCTACGGCTTTCTTT. Translating gives CASSWGGATAFF. The chain couples TRBV12-3 or TRBV12-4 to TRBJ1-1; possibly TRBD1 for D (6 bases). The CDR3 consists of 12 residues. Between the trimmed V and J ends, which lost 6 bases and 11 bases, there was a span of 16 bases.

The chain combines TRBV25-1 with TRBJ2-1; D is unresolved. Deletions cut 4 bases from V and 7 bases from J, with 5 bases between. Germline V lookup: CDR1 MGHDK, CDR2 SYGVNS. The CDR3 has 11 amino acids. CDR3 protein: CASSGLNEQFF. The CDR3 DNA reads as TGTGCCAGCAGTGGCCTTAATGAGCAGTTCTTC.

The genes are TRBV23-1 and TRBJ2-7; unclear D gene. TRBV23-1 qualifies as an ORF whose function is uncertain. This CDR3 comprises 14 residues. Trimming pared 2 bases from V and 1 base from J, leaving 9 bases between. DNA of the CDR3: TGCGCCAGCAGTCAAGAGTACAAATCCTACGAGCAGTACGTC. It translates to CASSQEYKSYEQYV.

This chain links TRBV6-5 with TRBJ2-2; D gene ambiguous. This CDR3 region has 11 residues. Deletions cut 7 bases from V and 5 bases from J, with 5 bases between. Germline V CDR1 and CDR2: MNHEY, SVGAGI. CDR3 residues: CASTSTGELFF. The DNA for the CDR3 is TGTGCCAGCACCAGTACCGGGGAGCTGTTTTTT.

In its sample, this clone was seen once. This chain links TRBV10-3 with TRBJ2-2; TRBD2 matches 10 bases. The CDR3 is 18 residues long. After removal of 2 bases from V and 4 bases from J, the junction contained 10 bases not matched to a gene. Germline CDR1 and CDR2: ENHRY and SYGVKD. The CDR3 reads CAISEPGLAALGTGELFF. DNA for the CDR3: TGTGCCATCAGTGAGCCTGGACTAGCGGCCCTCGGCACCGGGGAGCTGTTTTTT.

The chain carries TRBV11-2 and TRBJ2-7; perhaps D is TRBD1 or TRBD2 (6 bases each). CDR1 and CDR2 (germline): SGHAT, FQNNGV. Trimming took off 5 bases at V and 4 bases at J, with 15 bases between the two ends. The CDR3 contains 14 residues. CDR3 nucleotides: TGTGCCAGCAGCCCCAGGGTAGGGGGGTACGAGCAGTACGTC. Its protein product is CASSPRVGGYEQYV.

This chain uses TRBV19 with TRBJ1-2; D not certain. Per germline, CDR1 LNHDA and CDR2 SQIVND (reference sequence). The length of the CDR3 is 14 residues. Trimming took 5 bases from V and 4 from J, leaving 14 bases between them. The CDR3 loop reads CASSRDRTSYGYTF. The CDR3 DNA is TGTGCCAGTAGTCGAGATCGGACGTCCTATGGCTACACCTTC.

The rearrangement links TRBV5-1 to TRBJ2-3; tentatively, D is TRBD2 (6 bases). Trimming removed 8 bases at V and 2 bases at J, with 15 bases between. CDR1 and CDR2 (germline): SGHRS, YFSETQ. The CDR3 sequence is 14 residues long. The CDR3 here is CASHPGGATDTQYF. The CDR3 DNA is TGCGCCAGTCATCCCGGCGGGGCCACAGATACGCAGTATTTT. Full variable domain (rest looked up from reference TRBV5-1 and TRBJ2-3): KAGVTQTPRYLIKTRGQQVTLSCSPISGHRSVSWYQQTPGQGLQFLFEYFSETQRNKGNFPGRFSGRQFSNSRSEMNVSTLELGDSALYLCASHPGGATDTQYFGPGTRLTVL.

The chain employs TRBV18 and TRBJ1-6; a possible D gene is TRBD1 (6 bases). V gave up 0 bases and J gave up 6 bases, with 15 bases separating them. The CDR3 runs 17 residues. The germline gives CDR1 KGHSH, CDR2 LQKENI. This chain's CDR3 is CASSPPTNGGRNSPLHF. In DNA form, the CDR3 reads TGTGCCAGCTCACCACCGACGAACGGGGGGCGTAATTCACCCCTCCACTTT.

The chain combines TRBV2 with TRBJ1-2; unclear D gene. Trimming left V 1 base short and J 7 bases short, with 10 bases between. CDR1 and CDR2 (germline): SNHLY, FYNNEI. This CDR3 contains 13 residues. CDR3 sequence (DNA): TGTGCCAGCAGTGAAGAGGGCAGGTCTGGCTACACCTTC. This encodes CASSEEGRSGYTF.

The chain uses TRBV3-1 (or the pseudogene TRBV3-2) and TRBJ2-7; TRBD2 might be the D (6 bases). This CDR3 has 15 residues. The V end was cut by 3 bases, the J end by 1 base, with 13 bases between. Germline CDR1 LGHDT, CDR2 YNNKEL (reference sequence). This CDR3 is CASSQGLASSYEQYV. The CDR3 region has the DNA TGTGCCAGCAGCCAGGGACTCGCGAGTTCCTACGAGCAGTACGTC.

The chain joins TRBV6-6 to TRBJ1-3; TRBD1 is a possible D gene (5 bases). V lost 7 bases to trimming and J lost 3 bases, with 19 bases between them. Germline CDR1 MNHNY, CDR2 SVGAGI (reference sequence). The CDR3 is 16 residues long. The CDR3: CASTIGRTGVGNTIYF. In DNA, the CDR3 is TGTGCCAGCACCATAGGGAGGACGGGGGTTGGAAACACCATATATTTT.

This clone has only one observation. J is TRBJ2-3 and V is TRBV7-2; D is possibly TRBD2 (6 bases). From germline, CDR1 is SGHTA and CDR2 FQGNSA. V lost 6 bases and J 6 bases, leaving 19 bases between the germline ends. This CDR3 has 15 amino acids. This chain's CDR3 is CASSYWRAGPDTQYF. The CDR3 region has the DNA TGTGCCAGCAGTTATTGGAGGGCAGGCCCTGATACGCAGTATTTT.

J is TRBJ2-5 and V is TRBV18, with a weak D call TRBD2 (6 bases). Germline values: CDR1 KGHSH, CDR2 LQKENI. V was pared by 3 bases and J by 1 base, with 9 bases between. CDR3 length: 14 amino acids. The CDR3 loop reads CASSPGTAQETQYF. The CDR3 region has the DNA TGTGCCAGCTCACCCGGGACTGCCCAAGAGACCCAGTACTTC.

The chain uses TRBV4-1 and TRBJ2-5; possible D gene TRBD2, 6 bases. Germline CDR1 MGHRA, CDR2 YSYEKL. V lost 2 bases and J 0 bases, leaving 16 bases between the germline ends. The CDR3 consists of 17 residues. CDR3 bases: TGCGCCAGCAGCCAAAGACCGGGTGCGGGGTACCAAGAGACCCAGTACTTC. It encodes CASSQRPGAGYQETQYF.